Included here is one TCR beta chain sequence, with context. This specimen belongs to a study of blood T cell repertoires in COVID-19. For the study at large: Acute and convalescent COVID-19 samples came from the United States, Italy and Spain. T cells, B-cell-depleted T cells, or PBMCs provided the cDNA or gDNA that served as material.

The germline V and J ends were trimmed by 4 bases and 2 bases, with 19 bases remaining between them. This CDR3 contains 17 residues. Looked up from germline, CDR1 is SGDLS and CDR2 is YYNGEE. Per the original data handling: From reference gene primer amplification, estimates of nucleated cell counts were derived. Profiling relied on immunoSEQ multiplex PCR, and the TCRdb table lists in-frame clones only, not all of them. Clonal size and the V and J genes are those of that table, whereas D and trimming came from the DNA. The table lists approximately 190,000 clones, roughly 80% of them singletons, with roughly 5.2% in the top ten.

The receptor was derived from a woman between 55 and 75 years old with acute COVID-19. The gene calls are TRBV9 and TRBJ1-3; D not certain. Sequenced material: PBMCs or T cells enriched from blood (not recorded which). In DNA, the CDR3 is TGTGCCAGCAGCCCACAGATCCTGACCCGCACTGGAAACACCATATATTTT. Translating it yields CASSPQILTRTGNTIYF.